This T cell receptor (beta chain) appears in the sequencing data of a study of T cell changes during pregnancy in multiple sclerosis. This CDR3 is 16 amino acids long. The V segment lost 5 bases and the J segment 4 bases; nucleotides outside the gene matches: 10. Germline V gives CDR1 SEHNR, CDR2 FQNEAQ (reference sequence). Notes on this clone: This is likely an artifact of a read error, given a far larger clone one base away. The same CDR3 also results from other DNA sequences found in this sample.

The data were produced by immunoSEQ multiplex PCR, yet TCRdb's version contains in-frame clones alone and is incomplete. The data contain more than 40,000 clones, 91% of them singletons. Sequenced here: CD8+ T cells from peripheral blood mononuclear cells, sampled after pregnancy. The sequence was collected from a female donor with multiple sclerosis, enrolled in a pregnancy study. The chain combines TRBV7-9 with TRBJ2-3; 9 bases align to TRBD2. As DNA, the CDR3 is TGTGCCAGCAGCCAAGCCGAGCGGGGGGTGGCAGATACGCAGTATTTT. Protein product: CASSQAERGVADTQYF.